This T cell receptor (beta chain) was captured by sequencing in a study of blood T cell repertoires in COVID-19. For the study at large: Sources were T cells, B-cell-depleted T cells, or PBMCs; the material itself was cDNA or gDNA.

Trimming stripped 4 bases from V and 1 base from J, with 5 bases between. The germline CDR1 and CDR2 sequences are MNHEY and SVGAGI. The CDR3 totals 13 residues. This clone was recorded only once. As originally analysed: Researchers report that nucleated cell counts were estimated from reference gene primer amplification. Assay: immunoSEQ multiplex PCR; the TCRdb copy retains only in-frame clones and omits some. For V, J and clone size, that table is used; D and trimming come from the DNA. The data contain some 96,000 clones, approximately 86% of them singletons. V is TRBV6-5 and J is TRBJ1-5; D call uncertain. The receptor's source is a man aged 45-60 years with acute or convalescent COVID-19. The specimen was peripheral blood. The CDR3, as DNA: TGTGCCAGCAGTTGGGCAAGCAATCAGCCCCAGCATTTT. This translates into CASSWASNQPQHF.